This record concerns one T cell receptor beta chain sequence. Its antigen is unidentified. Looked up from germline, CDR1 is MDHEN and CDR2 is SYDVKM. The CDR3 loop spans 14 amino acids. Trimming took 6 bases from V and 3 from J, leaving 13 bases between them. This sample was included in a study of cytomegalovirus exposure and HLA in healthy donors. Whole-study findings and limits: Researchers counted 150 to 200 TCR beta chains as cytomegalovirus-associated.

PCR was performed using 60 Vbeta and 13 Jbeta primers. Profiling relied on immunoSEQ multiplex PCR, and the TCRdb table lists in-frame clones only, not all of them. The repertoire shows 75,000 to 95,000 clones; the top ten hold over 1.2%. This sequence originates from a woman in her sixties or seventies in good health and CMV-seronegative. This chain uses TRBV28 with TRBJ2-3; D is possibly TRBD1 (6 bases). The sequenced material came from PBMCs. CDR3 DNA: TGTGCCAGCAGGGTTTACAGGGATACAGATACGCAGTATTTT. Translated, it gives CASRVYRDTDTQYF. Combining the CDR3 with reference TRBV28 and TRBJ2-3 gives the whole variable domain DVKVTQSSRYLVKRTGEKVFLECVQDMDHENMFWYRQDPGLGLRLIYFSYDVKMKEKGDIPEGYSVSREKKERFSLILESASTNQTSMYLCASRVYRDTDTQYFGPGTRLTVL.